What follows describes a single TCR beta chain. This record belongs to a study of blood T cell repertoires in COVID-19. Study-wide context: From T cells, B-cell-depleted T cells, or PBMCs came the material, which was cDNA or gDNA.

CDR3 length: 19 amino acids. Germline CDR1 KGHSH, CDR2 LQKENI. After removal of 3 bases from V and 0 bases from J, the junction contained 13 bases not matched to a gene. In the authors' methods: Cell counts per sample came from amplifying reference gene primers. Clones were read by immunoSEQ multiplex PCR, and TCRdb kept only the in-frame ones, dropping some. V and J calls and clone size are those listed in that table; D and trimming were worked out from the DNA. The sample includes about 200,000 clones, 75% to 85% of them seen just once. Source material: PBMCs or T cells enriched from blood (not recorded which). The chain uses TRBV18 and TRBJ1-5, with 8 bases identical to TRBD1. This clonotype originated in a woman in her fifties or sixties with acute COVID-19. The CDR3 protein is CASSPGQDRGPYSNQPQHF. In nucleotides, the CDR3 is TGTGCCAGCTCACCTGGCCAAGACAGGGGCCCTTATAGCAATCAGCCCCAGCATTTT. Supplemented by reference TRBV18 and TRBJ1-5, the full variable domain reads NAGVMQNPRHLVRRRGQEARLRCSPMKGHSHVYWYRQLPEEGLKFMVYLQKENIIDESGMPKERFSAEFPKEGPSILRIQQVVRGDSAAYFCASSPGQDRGPYSNQPQHFGDGTRLSIL.